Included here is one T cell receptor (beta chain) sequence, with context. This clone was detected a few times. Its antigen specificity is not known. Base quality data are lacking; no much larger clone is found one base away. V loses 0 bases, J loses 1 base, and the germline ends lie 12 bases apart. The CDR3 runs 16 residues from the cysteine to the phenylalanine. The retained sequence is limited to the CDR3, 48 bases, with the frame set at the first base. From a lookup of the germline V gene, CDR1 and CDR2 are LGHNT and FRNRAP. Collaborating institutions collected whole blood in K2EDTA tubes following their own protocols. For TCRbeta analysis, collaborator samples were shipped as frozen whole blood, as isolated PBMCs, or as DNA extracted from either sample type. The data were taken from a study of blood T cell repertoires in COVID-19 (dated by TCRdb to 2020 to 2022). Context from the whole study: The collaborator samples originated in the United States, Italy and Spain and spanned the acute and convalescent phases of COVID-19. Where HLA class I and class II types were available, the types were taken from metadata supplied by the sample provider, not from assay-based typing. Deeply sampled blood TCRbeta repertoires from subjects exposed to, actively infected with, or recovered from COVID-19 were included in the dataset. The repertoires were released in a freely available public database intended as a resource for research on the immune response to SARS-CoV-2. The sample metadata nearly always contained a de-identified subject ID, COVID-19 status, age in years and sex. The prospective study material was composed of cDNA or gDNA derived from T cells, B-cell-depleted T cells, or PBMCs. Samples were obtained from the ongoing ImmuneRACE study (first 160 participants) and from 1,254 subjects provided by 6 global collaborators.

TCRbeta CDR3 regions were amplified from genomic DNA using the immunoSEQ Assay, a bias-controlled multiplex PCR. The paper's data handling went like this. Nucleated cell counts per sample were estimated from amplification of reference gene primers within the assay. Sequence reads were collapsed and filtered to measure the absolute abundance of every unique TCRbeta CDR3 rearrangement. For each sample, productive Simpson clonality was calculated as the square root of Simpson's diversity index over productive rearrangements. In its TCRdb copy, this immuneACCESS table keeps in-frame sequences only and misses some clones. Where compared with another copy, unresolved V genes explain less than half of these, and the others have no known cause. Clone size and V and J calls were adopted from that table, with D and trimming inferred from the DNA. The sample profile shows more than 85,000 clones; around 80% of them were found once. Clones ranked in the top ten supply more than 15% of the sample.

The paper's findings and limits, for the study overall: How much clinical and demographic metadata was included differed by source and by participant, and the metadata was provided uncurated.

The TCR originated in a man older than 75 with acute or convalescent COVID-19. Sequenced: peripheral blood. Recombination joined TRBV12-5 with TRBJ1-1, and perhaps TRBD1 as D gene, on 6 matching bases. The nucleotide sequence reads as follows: TGTGCTAGTGGTTTGGTCGGGATAGGGGGGAACACTGAAGCTTTCTTT. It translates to CASGLVGIGGNTEAFF.